The subject of this entry is one T cell receptor (beta chain). This sample stems from a study of blood T cell repertoires in COVID-19. Study summary: Sites across the United States, Italy and Spain contributed samples from acute and convalescent COVID-19.

Assay: immunoSEQ multiplex PCR; the TCRdb copy retains only in-frame clones and omits some. Of over 450,000 clones listed, approximately 92% are singletons. V was trimmed by 1 base and J by 1 base, leaving 9 bases between them. The germline CDR1 and CDR2 sequences are SGHDT and YYEEEE. The CDR3 spans 15 residues. The chain is built from TRBV5-6 and TRBJ1-3; TRBD1 is a possible D gene (6 bases). This clonotype was obtained from a man aged 18-30 years with COVID-19, enrolled during active disease. The sequenced material came from peripheral blood. The CDR3 spells CASSLRQGSGNTIYF. The CDR3 DNA reads as TGTGCCAGCAGCTTGCGGCAGGGGTCTGGAAACACCATATATTTT.